Sequencing of this T cell receptor (beta chain) was carried out in a study of cytomegalovirus exposure and HLA in healthy donors. Across the study: Drawn from HLA-typed donors, 65 million to 100 million unique TCRs were held in an early data release.

The PCR employed 60 Vbeta primers together with 13 Jbeta primers. Data came from immunoSEQ multiplex PCR; TCRdb stores just in-frame clones and leaves some out. The data show roughly 120,000 clones, with under 90% seen just once and less than 2.5% held by the top ten. Study-wide results and limits: Beyond CMV serostatus, there was no information to go on about immune exposure. Testing in vitro showed three CMV-associated chains specific for CMV antigens.

With regard to this clone: Its target is unknown.

The CDR3 spans 18 residues. V was clipped by 2 bases and J by 4 bases; unmatched bases: 8. The V gene's germline CDR1 is SGHTA and CDR2 FQGNSA. The source material was PBMCs. V is TRBV7-2 and J is TRBJ2-3; 14 bases are a match to TRBD2. The receptor comes from a woman aged 40-49 years in good health and CMV-seronegative. CDR3 sequence reads: CASSLKPTSGRAPDTQYF. CDR3 in DNA: TGTGCCAGCAGCTTAAAACCGACTAGCGGGAGGGCCCCAGATACGCAGTATTTT.